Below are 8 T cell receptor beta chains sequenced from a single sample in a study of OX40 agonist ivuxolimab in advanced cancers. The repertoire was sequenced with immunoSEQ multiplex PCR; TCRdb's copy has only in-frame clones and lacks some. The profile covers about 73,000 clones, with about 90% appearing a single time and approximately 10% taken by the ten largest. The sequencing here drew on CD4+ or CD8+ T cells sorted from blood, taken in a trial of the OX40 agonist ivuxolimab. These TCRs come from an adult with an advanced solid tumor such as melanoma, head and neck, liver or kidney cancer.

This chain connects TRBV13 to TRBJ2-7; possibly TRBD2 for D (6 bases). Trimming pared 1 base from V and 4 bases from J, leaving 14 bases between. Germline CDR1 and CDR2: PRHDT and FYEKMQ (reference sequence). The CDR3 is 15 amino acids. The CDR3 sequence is CASSLELTGAYEQYF. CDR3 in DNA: TGTGCCAGCAGCTTAGAACTAACGGGAGCATACGAGCAGTACTTC.

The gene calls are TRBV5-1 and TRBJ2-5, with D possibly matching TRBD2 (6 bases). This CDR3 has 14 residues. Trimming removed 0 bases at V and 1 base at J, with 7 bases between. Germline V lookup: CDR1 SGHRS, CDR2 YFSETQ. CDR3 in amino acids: CASSLVGGQETQYF. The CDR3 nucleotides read TGCGCCAGCAGCTTGGTGGGGGGCCAAGAGACCCAGTACTTC.

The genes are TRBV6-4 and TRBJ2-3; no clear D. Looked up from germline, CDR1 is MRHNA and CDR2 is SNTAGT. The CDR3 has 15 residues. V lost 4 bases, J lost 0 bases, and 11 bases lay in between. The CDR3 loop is CASSAATSSTDTQYF. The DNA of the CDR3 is TGTGCCAGCAGTGCCGCAACCTCTAGCACAGATACGCAGTATTTT.

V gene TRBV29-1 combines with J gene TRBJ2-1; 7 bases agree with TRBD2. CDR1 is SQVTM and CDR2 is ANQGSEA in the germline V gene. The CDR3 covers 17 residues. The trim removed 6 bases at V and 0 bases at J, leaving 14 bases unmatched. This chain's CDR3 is CSVRGRAPESSYNEQFF. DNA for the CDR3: TGCAGCGTGCGGGGGAGAGCTCCCGAGAGCTCCTACAATGAGCAGTTCTTC.

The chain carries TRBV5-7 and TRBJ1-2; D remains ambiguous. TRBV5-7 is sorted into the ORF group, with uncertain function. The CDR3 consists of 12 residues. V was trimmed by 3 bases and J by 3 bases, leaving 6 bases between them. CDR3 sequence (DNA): TGTGCCAGCAGCTCGGACGACTATGGCTACACCTTC. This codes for CASSSDDYGYTF.

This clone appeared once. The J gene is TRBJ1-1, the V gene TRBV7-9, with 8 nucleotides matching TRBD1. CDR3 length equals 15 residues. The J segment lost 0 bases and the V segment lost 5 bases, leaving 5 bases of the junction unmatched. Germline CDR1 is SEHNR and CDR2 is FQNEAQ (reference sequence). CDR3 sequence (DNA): TGTGCCAGCAGCGCCTACAGGGGGATGAACACTGAAGCTTTCTTT. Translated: CASSAYRGMNTEAFF.

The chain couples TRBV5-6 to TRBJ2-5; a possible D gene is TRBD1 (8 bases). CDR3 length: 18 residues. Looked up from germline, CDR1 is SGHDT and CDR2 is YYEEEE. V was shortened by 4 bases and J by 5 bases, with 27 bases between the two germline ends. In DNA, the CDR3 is TGTGCCAGCAGCCACCTCAGACAAGCGGGACAGGTACACGAGACCCAGTACTTC. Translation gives CASSHLRQAGQVHETQYF.

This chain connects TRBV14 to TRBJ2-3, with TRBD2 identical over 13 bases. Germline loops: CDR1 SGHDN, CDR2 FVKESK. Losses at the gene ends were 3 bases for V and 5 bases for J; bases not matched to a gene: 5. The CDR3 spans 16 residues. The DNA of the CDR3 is TGTGCCAGCAGCCACACTAGCGGGGGGGCCTTAGATACGCAGTATTTT. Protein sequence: CASSHTSGGALDTQYF.